This is a list of T cell receptor beta chains from one sample in a study of T cell responses to AZD1222 COVID-19 vaccine. Profiled with immunoSEQ multiplex PCR; TCRdb holds only in-frame clones, not every one. The table shows 150,000 to 200,000 clones, with roughly 94% occurring only once. Sequencing was performed on peripheral blood, taken 28 days after the second AZD1222 dose. These receptor sequences come from an adult who received the AZD1222 COVID-19 vaccine. Both conserved end residues are part of each CDR3. Each record gives: clone size, V gene, J gene, D gene, CDR3 protein, CDR3 DNA. D genes are given only for firm matches. Only some rows state a clone size, as once, few, many or a class for expanded clones.

size: NA; V: TRBV6-5; J: TRBJ1-5; D: NA; CDR3: CASSYSRDSNQPQHF; DNA: TGTGCCAGCAGTTACTCGAGAGATAGCAATCAGCCCCAGCATTTT
size: NA; V: TRBV4-2; J: TRBJ2-1; D: TRBD2; CDR3: CASSQSTSGSGVNEQFF; DNA: TGTGCCAGCAGCCAGTCAACTAGCGGGAGTGGGGTTAATGAGCAGTTCTTC
size: NA; V: TRBV6-1; J: TRBJ2-7; D: NA; CDR3: CASSEDPSSLYEQYF; DNA: TGTGCCAGCAGTGAAGATCCCTCCAGTTTGTACGAGCAGTACTTC
size: NA; V: TRBV6-6; J: TRBJ2-3; D: NA; CDR3: CASSLRGPSTDTQYF; DNA: TGTGCCAGCAGCCTGAGGGGCCCGAGCACAGATACGCAGTATTTT
size: once; V: TRBV24-1; J: TRBJ1-4; D: NA; CDR3: CATSDPPGEPGDCF; DNA: TGTGCCACCAGTGATCCCCCGGGGGAGCCGGGGGATTGTTTT
size: NA; V: TRBV5-4; J: TRBJ2-5; D: TRBD1; CDR3: CASSLRQGALETQYF; DNA: TGTGCCAGCAGCTTGCGGCAGGGGGCTCTGGAGACCCAGTACTTC
size: NA; V: TRBV18; J: TRBJ1-5; D: NA; CDR3: CASSQGIVENQPQHF; DNA: TGTGCCAGCTCACAGGGGATCGTTGAAAATCAGCCCCAGCATTTT
size: NA; V: TRBV30; J: TRBJ1-6; D: NA; CDR3: CAWTPGLQNSPLHF; DNA: TGTGCCTGGACCCCGGGGCTACAAAATTCACCCCTCCACTTT
size: NA; V: TRBV6-5; J: TRBJ1-2; D: NA; CDR3: CASSYEGSGGYTF; DNA: TGTGCCAGCAGTTACGAAGGGTCCGGTGGTTACACCTTC
size: NA; V: TRBV3-1/TRBV3-2; J: TRBJ1-1; D: TRBD1; CDR3: CASSQGTGKNTEAFF; DNA: TGTGCCAGCAGCCAAGGGACAGGGAAAAACACTGAAGCTTTCTTT
size: NA; V: TRBV21-1; J: TRBJ2-7; D: NA; CDR3: CAIRETSGYEQYF; DNA: TGTGCCATCAGGGAGACTAGCGGCTACGAGCAGTACTTC
size: once; V: TRBV7-8; J: TRBJ2-1; D: TRBD2; CDR3: CASSLRSWGRASEQFF; DNA: TGTGCCAGCAGCTTAAGGTCATGGGGGAGGGCCAGTGAGCAGTTCTTC
size: NA; V: TRBV30; J: TRBJ1-2; D: NA; CDR3: CAWNAGVGYGYTF; DNA: TGTGCCTGGAATGCAGGGGTCGGCTATGGCTACACCTTC
size: NA; V: TRBV27; J: TRBJ1-1; D: NA; CDR3: CASRRGGMNTEAFF; DNA: TGTGCCAGCAGGAGGGGGGGAATGAACACTGAAGCTTTCTTT
size: NA; V: TRBV10-3; J: TRBJ2-2; D: TRBD1; CDR3: CAIRDIQGAVTGELFF; DNA: TGTGCCATCAGGGACATACAGGGGGCAGTCACCGGGGAGCTGTTTTTT
size: NA; V: TRBV4-1; J: TRBJ1-1; D: NA; CDR3: CASSSDPGRTEAFF; DNA: TGCGCCAGCAGCTCGGACCCAGGGCGGACTGAAGCTTTCTTT
size: NA; V: TRBV7-9; J: TRBJ2-5; D: NA; CDR3: CASSLASTVQETQYF; DNA: TGTGCCAGCAGCTTAGCATCGACGGTTCAAGAGACCCAGTACTTC
size: NA; V: TRBV5-6; J: TRBJ1-2; D: NA; CDR3: CASSLTPTALGYTF; DNA: TGTGCCAGCAGCCTCACGCCGACAGCATTAGGCTACACCTTC
size: NA; V: TRBV19; J: TRBJ1-2; D: NA; CDR3: CASSSAGARNYGYTF; DNA: TGTGCCAGTAGTAGTGCAGGGGCGAGGAACTATGGCTACACCTTC
size: NA; V: TRBV23-1; J: TRBJ1-5; D: NA; CDR3: CASAGDYSNQPQHF; DNA: TGCGCCAGCGCCGGAGACTATAGCAATCAGCCCCAGCATTTT
size: NA; V: TRBV3-1/TRBV3-2; J: TRBJ2-3; D: NA; CDR3: CASSQAGQLSTDTQYF; DNA: TGTGCCAGCAGCCAAGCCGGACAGCTTAGCACAGATACGCAGTATTTT
size: NA; V: TRBV3-1/TRBV3-2; J: TRBJ2-2; D: NA; CDR3: CASSQRPGELFF; DNA: TGTGCCAGCAGCCAACGACCCGGGGAGCTGTTTTTT
size: NA; V: TRBV10-3; J: TRBJ2-7; D: NA; CDR3: CAISLRQSSIGAYEQYF; DNA: TGTGCCATCAGTCTTAGACAGTCCTCTATCGGGGCCTACGAGCAGTACTTC
size: NA; V: TRBV28; J: TRBJ2-7; D: TRBD1; CDR3: CASFSDRDSYEQYF; DNA: TGTGCCAGCTTTTCCGACAGGGACTCCTACGAGCAGTACTTC
size: NA; V: TRBV19; J: TRBJ2-2; D: TRBD1; CDR3: CASSTDTGGTGELFF; DNA: TGTGCCAGTAGTACAGACACAGGGGGCACCGGGGAGCTGTTTTTT
size: NA; V: TRBV27; J: TRBJ1-6; D: NA; CDR3: CASSLFGRGDNSPLHF; DNA: TGTGCCAGCAGTTTATTTGGCAGGGGAGATAATTCACCCCTCCACTTT
size: NA; V: TRBV2; J: TRBJ2-1; D: NA; CDR3: CASSGSGLLTTTEQFF; DNA: TGTGCCAGCAGTGGTTCAGGGTTGCTAACGACAACGGAGCAGTTCTTC
size: NA; V: TRBV5-6; J: TRBJ1-1; D: NA; CDR3: CASSLGQREAFF; DNA: TGTGCCAGCAGCTTGGGGCAGAGAGAAGCTTTCTTT
size: few; V: TRBV28; J: TRBJ2-2; D: TRBD1; CDR3: CASSSGQHTGELFF; DNA: TGTGCCAGCAGTTCGGGACAGCACACCGGGGAGCTGTTTTTT
size: NA; V: TRBV7-2; J: TRBJ2-3; D: NA; CDR3: CASSFSGGRGDTQYF; DNA: TGTGCCAGCAGCTTCAGCGGAGGGCGAGGGGATACGCAGTATTTT
size: once; V: TRBV3-1/TRBV3-2; J: TRBJ1-1; D: NA; CDR3: CASSPRQGGTEAFF; DNA: TGTGCCAGCAGCCCCCGCCAGGGAGGAACTGAAGCTTTCTTT
size: few; V: TRBV28; J: TRBJ1-2; D: NA; CDR3: CASSLVAGGSRVDDTF; DNA: NA
size: NA; V: TRBV7-9; J: TRBJ2-3; D: TRBD2; CDR3: CASSFGLAGSTDTQYF; DNA: TGTGCCAGCAGCTTCGGACTAGCGGGGAGCACAGATACGCAGTATTTT
size: NA; V: TRBV13; J: TRBJ2-7; D: NA; CDR3: CASSLSSSYEQYF; DNA: TGTGCCAGCAGCTTAAGCTCGTCCTACGAGCAGTACTTC
size: NA; V: TRBV2; J: TRBJ1-1; D: NA; CDR3: CASSFSGVSEAFF; DNA: TGTGCCAGCAGTTTCTCCGGGGTATCAGAAGCTTTCTTT
size: NA; V: TRBV27; J: TRBJ1-3; D: NA; CDR3: CASSLSSGNTIYF; DNA: TGTGCCAGCAGTTTGAGCTCTGGAAACACCATATATTTT
size: NA; V: TRBV19; J: TRBJ2-2; D: NA; CDR3: CASRPGLNTGELFF; DNA: TGTGCCAGTAGACCAGGGCTTAACACCGGGGAGCTGTTTTTT
size: NA; V: TRBV13; J: TRBJ2-6; D: NA; CDR3: CASSLGTGANVLTF; DNA: TGTGCCAGCAGCTTGGGAACTGGGGCCAACGTCCTGACTTTC
size: NA; V: TRBV12-3/TRBV12-4; J: TRBJ1-1; D: NA; CDR3: CASSPTRTEAFF; DNA: TGTGCCAGCAGTCCAACCCGGACTGAAGCTTTCTTT
size: NA; V: TRBV12-2; J: TRBJ2-7; D: NA; CDR3: CASRELAGGPYEQYF; DNA: TGTGCAAGTCGCGAACTAGCGGGAGGGCCCTACGAGCAGTACTTC